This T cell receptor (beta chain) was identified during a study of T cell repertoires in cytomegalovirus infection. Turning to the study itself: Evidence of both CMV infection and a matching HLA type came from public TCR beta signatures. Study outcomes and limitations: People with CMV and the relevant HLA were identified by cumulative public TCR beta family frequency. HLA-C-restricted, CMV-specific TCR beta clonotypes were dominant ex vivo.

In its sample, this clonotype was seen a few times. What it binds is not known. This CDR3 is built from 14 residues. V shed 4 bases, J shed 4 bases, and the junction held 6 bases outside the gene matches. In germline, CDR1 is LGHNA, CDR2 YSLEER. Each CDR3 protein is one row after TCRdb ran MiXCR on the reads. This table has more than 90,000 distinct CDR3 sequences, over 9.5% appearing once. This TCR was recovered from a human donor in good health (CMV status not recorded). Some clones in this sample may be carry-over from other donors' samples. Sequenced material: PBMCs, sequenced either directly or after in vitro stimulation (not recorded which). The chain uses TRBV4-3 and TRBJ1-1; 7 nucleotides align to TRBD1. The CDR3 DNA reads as TGCGCCAGCAGCCGGAAGACAGGGTCCACTGAAGCTTTCTTT. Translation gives CASSRKTGSTEAFF.